The present entry profiles one TCR beta chain with its context. Its antigen is unknown. The source of the sample is a study of shared clonotypes between healthy human individuals. Profiled with immunoSEQ multiplex PCR; TCRdb holds only in-frame clones, not every one. There are around 2.3 million clones in the sample; approximately 95% occur only once, and about 0.13% lies in the top ten. Study conclusions and caveats: The authors expected sequencing depth to affect clonotype sharing among donors.

V was trimmed by 2 bases and J by 16 bases, leaving 12 bases between them. Germline CDR1 MNHEY, CDR2 SVGAGI. The CDR3 is 11 amino acids. The clonotype was recovered from a man younger than 35 in good health. This sequence joins TRBV6-5 and TRBJ2-1; D remains ambiguous. Sequencing was carried out using naive CD4+ T cells sorted from blood. Subset defined: CD45RA+ positively selected. The CDR3 DNA sequence: TGTGCCAGCAGTTACCCCGAAAGACACTTCTTC. Its translation is CASSYPERHFF.